The clone carrying this T cell receptor beta chain has at least ten counts. Its antigen is as yet unknown. TCRdb fed the reads into MiXCR, producing one record per CDR3 protein. The table includes under 600,000 distinct CDR3 sequences, 15% to 20% detected once. These data come from a study of T cell repertoires in cytomegalovirus infection. Study as a whole: Both a matching HLA type and CMV infection were indicated by public TCR beta signatures. Notes on the study in general: Cumulative public TCR beta family frequency identified carriers of CMV plus the relevant HLA. HLA-C-restricted CMV clonotypes gave the most frequent clonotype in two of eight donors.

CDR3 size: 14 residues. V lost 8 bases and J 2 bases, leaving 14 bases between the germline ends. Germline V CDR1 and CDR2: MNHEY, SVGAGI. Specimen: CD8+ T cells from PBMCs. The clonotype originates from a human donor in good health (CMV status not recorded). Some clones in this sample may be carry-over from other donors' samples. The chain employs TRBV6-5 and TRBJ2-3; maybe TRBD2 (6 bases). The chain's CDR3 is CASGGSGPTDTQYF. The CDR3 region has the DNA TGTGCCAGCGGGGGGTCCGGTCCCACAGATACGCAGTATTTT.